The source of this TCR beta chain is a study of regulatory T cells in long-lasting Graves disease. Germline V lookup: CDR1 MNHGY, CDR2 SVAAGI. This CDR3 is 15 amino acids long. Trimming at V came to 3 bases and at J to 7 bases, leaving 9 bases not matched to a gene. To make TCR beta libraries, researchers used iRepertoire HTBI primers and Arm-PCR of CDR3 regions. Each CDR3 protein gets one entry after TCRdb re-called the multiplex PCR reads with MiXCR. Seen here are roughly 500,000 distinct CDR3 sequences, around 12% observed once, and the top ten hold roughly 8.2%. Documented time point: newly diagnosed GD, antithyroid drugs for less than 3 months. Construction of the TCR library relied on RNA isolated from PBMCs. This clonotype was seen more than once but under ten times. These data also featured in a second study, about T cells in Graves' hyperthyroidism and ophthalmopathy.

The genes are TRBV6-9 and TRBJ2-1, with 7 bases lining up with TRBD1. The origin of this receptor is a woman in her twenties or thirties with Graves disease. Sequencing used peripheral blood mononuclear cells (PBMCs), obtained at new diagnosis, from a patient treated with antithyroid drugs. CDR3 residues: CASSYRRQGRNEQFF. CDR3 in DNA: TGTGCCAGCAGTTACCGGAGACAGGGTAGAAATGAGCAGTTCTTC.